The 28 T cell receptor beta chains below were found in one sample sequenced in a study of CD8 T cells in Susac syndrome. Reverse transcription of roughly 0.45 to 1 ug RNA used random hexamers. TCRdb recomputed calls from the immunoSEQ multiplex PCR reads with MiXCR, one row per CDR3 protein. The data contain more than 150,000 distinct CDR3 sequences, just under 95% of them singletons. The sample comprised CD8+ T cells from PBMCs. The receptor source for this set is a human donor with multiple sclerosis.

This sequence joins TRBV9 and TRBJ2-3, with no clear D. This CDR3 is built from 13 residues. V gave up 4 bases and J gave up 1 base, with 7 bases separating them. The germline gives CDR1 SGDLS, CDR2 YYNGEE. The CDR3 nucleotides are TGTGCCAGCAGCTCCCTGGGCACAGATACGCAGTATTTT. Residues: CASSSLGTDTQYF. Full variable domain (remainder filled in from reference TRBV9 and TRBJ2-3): DSGVTQTPKHLITATGQRVTLRCSPRSGDLSVYWYQQSLDQGLQFLIQYYNGEERAKGNILERFSAQQFPDLHSELNLSSLELGDSALYFCASSSLGTDTQYFGPGTRLTVL.

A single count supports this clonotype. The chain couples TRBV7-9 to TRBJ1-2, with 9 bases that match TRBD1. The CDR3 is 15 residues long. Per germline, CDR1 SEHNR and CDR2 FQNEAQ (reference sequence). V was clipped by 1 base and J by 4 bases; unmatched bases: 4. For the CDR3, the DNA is TGTGCCAGCAGCTTAGGGGACAGGGCTCGCTATGGCTACACCTTC. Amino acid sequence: CASSLGDRARYGYTF.

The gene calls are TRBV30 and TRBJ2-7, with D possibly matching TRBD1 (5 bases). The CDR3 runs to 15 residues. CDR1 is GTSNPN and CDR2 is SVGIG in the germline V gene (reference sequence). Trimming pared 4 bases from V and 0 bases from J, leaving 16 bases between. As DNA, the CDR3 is TGTGCCTGGATCAATTTACAGGATAACTCCTACGAGCAGTACTTC. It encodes CAWINLQDNSYEQYF. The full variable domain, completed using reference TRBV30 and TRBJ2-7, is SQTIHQWPATLVQPVGSPLSLECTVEGTSNPNLYWYRQAAGRGLQLLFYSVGIGQISSEVPQNLSASRPQDRQFILSSKKLLLSDSGFYLCAWINLQDNSYEQYFGPGTRLTVT.

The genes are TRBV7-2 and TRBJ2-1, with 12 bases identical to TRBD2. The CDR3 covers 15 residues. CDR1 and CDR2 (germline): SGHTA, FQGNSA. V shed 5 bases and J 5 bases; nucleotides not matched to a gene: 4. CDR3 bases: TGTGCCAGCAGCCGCCTAGCGGGGGGGCACAATGAGCAGTTCTTC. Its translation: CASSRLAGGHNEQFF.

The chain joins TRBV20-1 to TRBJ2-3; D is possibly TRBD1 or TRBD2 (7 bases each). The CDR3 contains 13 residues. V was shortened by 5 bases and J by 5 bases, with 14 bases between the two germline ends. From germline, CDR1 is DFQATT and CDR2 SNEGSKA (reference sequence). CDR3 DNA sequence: TGCAGTGCTCGGCCCAGGGGGGGAGATACGCAGTATTTT. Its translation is CSARPRGGDTQYF.

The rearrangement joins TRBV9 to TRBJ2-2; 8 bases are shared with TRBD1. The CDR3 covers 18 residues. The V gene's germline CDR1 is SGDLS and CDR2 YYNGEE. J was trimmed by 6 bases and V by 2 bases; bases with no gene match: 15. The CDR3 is CASSVEPDRERWPGELFF. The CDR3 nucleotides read TGTGCCAGCAGCGTTGAGCCGGACAGGGAGAGATGGCCCGGGGAGCTGTTTTTT.

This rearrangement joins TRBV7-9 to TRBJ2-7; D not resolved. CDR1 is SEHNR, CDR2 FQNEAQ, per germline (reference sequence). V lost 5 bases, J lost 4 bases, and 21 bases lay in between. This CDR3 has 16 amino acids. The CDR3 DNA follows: TGTGCCAGCAGCCCCGTTTCGGTGGCAGACAAGTACGAGCAGTACTTC. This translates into CASSPVSVADKYEQYF.

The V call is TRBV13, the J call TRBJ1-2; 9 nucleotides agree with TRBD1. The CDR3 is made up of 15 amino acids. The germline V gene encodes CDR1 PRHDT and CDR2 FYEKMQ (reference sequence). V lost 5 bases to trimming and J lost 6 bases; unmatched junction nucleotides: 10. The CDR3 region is CASSPPRGQGNGYTF. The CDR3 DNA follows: TGTGCCAGCAGCCCGCCCCGGGGACAGGGCAATGGCTACACCTTC.

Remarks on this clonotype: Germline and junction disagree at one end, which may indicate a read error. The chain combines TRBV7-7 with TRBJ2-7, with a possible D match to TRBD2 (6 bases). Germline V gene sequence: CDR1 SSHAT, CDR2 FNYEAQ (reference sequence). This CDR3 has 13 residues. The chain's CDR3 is CASSSERRGEQYF. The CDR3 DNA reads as TGTGCTAGCAGCTCGGAGCGTCGGGGGGAGCAGTACTTC.

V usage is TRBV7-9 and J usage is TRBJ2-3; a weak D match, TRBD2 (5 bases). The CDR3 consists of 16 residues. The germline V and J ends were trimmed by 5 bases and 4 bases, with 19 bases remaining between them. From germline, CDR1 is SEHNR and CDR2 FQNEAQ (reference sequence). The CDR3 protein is CASSRGEGFESDTQYF. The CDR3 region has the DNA TGTGCCAGCAGCCGCGGTGAGGGCTTTGAGTCAGATACGCAGTATTTT.

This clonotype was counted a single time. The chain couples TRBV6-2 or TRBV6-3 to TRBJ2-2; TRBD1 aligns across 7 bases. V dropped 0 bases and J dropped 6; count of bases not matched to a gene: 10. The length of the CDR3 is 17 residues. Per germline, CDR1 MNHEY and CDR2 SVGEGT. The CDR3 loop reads CASSYSSRGTVAGELFF. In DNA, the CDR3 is TGTGCCAGCAGTTACTCGTCCCGAGGGACAGTTGCCGGGGAGCTGTTTTTT.

CDR3 sequence: CASSFPLTSSSTDTQYF. The CDR3 nucleotides read TGTGCCAGCAGCTTTCCCCTGACAAGCTCTAGCACAGATACGCAGTATTTT. The chain has TRBV7-9 and TRBJ2-3, with unresolved D. CDR1 and CDR2 (germline): SEHNR, FQNEAQ (reference sequence). Trimming pared 3 bases from V and 0 bases from J, leaving 16 bases between. The CDR3 runs 17 residues.

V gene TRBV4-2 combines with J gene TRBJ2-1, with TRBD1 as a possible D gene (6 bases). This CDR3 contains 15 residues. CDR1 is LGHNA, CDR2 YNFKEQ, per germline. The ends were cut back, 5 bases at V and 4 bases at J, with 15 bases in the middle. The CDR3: CASSERRGLYNEQFF. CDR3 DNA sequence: TGTGCCAGCAGCGAACGCAGGGGCCTTTACAATGAGCAGTTCTTC.

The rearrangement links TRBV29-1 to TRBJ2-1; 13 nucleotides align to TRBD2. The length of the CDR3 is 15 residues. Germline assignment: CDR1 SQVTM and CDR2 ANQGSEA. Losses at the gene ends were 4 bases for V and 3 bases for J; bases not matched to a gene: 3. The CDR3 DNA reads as TGCAGCGTTGGGGGACTAGCGGGGCACTACAATGAGCAGTTCTTC. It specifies CSVGGLAGHYNEQFF.

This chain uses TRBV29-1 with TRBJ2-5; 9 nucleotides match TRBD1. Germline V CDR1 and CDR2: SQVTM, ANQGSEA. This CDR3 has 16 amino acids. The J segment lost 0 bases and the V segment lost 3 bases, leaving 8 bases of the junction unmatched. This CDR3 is CSVDILGQGHQETQYF. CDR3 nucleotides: TGCAGCGTTGATATCCTGGGACAGGGCCACCAAGAGACCCAGTACTTC.

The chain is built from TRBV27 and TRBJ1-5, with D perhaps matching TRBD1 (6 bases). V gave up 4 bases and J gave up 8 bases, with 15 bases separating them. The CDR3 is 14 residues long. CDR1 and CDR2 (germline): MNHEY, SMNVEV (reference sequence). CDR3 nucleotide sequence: TGTGCCAGCAGTTCTCGACAGGTGAGCGAGCCCCAGCATTTT. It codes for CASSSRQVSEPQHF.

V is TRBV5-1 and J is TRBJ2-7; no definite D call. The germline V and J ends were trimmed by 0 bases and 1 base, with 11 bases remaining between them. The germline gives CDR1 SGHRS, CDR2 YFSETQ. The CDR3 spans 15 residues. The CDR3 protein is CASSLVPDLSYEQYF. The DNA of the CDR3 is TGCGCCAGCAGCTTGGTCCCGGACCTTTCCTACGAGCAGTACTTC.

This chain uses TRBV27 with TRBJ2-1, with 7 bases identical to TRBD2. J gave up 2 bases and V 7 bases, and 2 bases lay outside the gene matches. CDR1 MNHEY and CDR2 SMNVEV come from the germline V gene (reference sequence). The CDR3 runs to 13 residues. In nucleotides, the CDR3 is TGTGCCAGCACACGGGGGGCCTACAATGAGCAGTTCTTC. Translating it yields CASTRGAYNEQFF.

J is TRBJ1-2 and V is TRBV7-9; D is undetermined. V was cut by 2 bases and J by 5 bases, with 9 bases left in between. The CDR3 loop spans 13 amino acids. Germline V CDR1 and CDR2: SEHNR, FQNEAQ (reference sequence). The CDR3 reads CASSLSQVYGYTF. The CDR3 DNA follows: TGTGCCAGCAGCTTATCCCAGGTTTATGGCTACACCTTC. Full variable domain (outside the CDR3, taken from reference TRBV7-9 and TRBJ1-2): DTGVSQNPRHKITKRGQNVTFRCDPISEHNRLYWYRQTLGQGPEFLTYFQNEAQLEKSRLLSDRFSAERPKGSFSTLEIQRTEQGDSAMYLCASSLSQVYGYTFGSGTRLTVV.

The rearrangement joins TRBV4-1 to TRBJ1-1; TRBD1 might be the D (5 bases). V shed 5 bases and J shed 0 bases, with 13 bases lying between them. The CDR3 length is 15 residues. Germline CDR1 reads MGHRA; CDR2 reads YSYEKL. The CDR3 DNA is TGCGCCAGCAGCGCCCAACCGGGGGTGAACACTGAAGCTTTCTTT. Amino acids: CASSAQPGVNTEAFF.

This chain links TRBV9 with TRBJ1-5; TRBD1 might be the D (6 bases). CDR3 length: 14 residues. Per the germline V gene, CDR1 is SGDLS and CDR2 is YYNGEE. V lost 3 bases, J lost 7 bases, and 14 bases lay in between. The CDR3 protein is CASSGEGEGQPQHF. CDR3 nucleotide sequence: TGTGCCAGCAGCGGGGAGGGGGAAGGACAGCCCCAGCATTTT. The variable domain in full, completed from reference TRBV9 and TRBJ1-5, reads DSGVTQTPKHLITATGQRVTLRCSPRSGDLSVYWYQQSLDQGLQFLIQYYNGEERAKGNILERFSAQQFPDLHSELNLSSLELGDSALYFCASSGEGEGQPQHFGDGTRLSIL.

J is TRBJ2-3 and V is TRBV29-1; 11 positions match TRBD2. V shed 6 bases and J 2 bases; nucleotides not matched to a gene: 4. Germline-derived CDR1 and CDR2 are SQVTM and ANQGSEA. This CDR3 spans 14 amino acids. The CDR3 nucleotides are TGCAGCGTCACTAGCGGGGGAAACACAGATACGCAGTATTTT. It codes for CSVTSGGNTDTQYF.

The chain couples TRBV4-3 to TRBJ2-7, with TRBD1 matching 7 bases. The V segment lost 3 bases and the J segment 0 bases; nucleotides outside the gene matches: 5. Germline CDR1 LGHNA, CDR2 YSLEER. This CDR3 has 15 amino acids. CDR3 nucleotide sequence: TGCGCCAGCAGCCATGCACAGGGGAGCTCCTACGAGCAGTACTTC. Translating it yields CASSHAQGSSYEQYF.

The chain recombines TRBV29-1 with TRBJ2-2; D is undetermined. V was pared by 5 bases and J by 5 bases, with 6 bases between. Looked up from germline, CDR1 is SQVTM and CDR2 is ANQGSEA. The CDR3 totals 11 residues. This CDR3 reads CSVIWTGELFF. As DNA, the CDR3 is TGCAGCGTTATTTGGACCGGGGAGCTGTTTTTT.

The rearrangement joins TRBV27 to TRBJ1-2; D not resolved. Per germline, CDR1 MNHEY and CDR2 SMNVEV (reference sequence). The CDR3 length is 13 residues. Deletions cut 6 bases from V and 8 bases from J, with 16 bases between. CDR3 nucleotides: TGTGCCAGCAGCCCCATTGGGTCGATCGGCTACACCTTC. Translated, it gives CASSPIGSIGYTF.

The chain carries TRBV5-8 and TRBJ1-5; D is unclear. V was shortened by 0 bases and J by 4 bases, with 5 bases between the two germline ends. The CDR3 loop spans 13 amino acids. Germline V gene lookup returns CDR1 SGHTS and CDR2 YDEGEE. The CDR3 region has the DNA TGTGCCAGCAGCTTGGACGTAAATCAGCCCCAGCATTTT. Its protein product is CASSLDVNQPQHF.

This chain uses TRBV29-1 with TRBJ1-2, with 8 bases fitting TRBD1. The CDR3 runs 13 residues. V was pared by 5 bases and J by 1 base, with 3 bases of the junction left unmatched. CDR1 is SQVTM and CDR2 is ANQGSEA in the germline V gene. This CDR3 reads CSVLQGGNYGYTF. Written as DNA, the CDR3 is TGCAGCGTTTTACAGGGGGGTAACTATGGCTACACCTTC.

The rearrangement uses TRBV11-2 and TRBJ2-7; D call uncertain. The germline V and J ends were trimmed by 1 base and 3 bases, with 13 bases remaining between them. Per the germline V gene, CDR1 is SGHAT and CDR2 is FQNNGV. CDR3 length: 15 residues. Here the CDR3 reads CASSLAKGPSYEQYF. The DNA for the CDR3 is TGTGCCAGCAGCTTAGCAAAAGGACCGAGCTACGAGCAGTACTTC.